The 20 T cell receptor beta chains in this list originate from one sample, sequenced in a study of sequential checkpoint blockade in melanoma (dated by TCRdb to about 2019). Preparation of the library involved the immunoSEQ multiplex PCR assay. The table comes from immuneACCESS by way of TCRdb, which keeps in-frame sequences with V and J called. Part of the clones is missing from these tables; in studies checked, under half for an unresolved V gene and the rest for unknown reasons. The sample yields roughly 8,500 clones; about 23% were counted once. Approximately 12% of the sample goes to the ten largest clones. Read against the paper, the sample's treatment or condition label means: randomized to nivolumab then ipilimumab (arm A) or the reverse (arm B). The sample was tumor tissue (inferred from file names), taken from a patient given nivolumab and ipilimumab in sequence. The receptors shown here come from a human donor with melanoma.

The chain carries TRBV30 and TRBJ1-5; D is ambiguous. This CDR3 has 15 residues. Germline CDR1 reads GTSNPN; CDR2 reads SVGIG (reference sequence). Trimming took off 0 bases at V and 1 base at J, with 10 bases between the two ends. In DNA, the CDR3 is TGTGCCTGGAGTGTATCATTCTCGAGCAATCAGCCCCAGCATTTT. It translates to CAWSVSFSSNQPQHF. Combining the CDR3 with reference TRBV30 and TRBJ1-5 gives the whole variable domain SQTIHQWPATLVQPVGSPLSLECTVEGTSNPNLYWYRQAAGRGLQLLFYSVGIGQISSEVPQNLSASRPQDRQFILSSKKLLLSDSGFYLCAWSVSFSSNQPQHFGDGTRLSIL.

This clone was seen a handful of times. The V gene is TRBV4-1, the J gene TRBJ2-6; D is ambiguous. Deletions cut 2 bases from V and 0 bases from J, with 8 bases between. The germline CDR1 and CDR2 sequences are MGHRA and YSYEKL. CDR3 size: 16 residues. CDR3 residues: CASSQSHHSGANVLTF. The CDR3 DNA reads TGCGCCAGCAGCCAAAGCCATCACTCTGGGGCCAACGTCCTGACTTTC.

This chain joins TRBV7-8 and TRBJ2-3; D call uncertain. This CDR3 has 13 amino acids. Germline CDR1 is SGHVS and CDR2 is FQNEAQ. The V and J ends lost 6 bases and 2 bases respectively, with 9 bases between them. The CDR3 region is CASSFPATDTQYF. CDR3 DNA: TGTGCCAGCAGTTTCCCTGCCACAGATACGCAGTATTTT.

This clone was detected only a few times. The chain is built from TRBV28 and TRBJ1-1, with 10 bases identical to TRBD1. The CDR3 contains 14 residues. The trim removed 4 bases at V and 7 bases at J, leaving 6 bases unmatched. From germline, CDR1 is MDHEN and CDR2 SYDVKM. The DNA for the CDR3 is TGTGCCAGCAGTTCGCCAGGACAGGGGGGTGAAGCTTTCTTT. This gives the protein CASSSPGQGGEAFF.

This clone has ten or more counts. The chain joins TRBV12-5 to TRBJ1-5, with no clear D. CDR3 length equals 15 residues. CDR1 LGHNT and CDR2 FRNRAP come from the germline V gene. CDR3 DNA: TGTGCCAGTAGTTTAGGAAGAAGGGAAGGCCAGCCCCAGCATTTT. Translating gives CASSLGRREGQPQHF.

This clone was counted a few times. This chain joins TRBV6-1 and TRBJ1-1; D ambiguous. Germline V gene sequence: CDR1 MNHNS, CDR2 SASEGT. V lost 1 base, J lost 5 bases, and 8 bases lay in between. This CDR3 has 13 amino acids. The CDR3 DNA is TGTGCCAGCAGTGAAGGGGTAAAGACTGAAGCTTTCTTT. Its translation: CASSEGVKTEAFF.

For this clone: The junction shows a germline mismatch at one end, possibly a read error. The V gene is TRBV29-1, the J gene TRBJ2-7; no clear D. Germline CDR1 reads SQVTM; CDR2 reads ANQGSEA. The CDR3 sequence is 13 residues long. The CDR3 DNA reads as TGCAGCGTTAAGGAAGGACCTTCCTTCGAGCAGTACTTC. Translation gives CSVKEGPSFEQYF.

The chain uses TRBV6-8 and TRBJ1-6, with 12 bases identical to TRBD1. The CDR3 has 20 amino acids. Germline assignment: CDR1 MNHGY and CDR2 SAAAGT. The V and J ends lost 4 bases and 8 bases, in that order; junction bases with no gene match: 18. The DNA for the CDR3 is TGTGCCAGCAGTTCCACTGCCCCGGGACAGGGGGCGCGTATTTATTCACCCCTCCACTTT. It encodes CASSSTAPGQGARIYSPLHF.

This clone was counted only a few times. This chain uses TRBV9 with TRBJ2-7, with D possibly being TRBD2 (6 bases). Trimming removed 5 bases at V and 1 base at J, with 19 bases between. The CDR3 loop spans 16 amino acids. CDR1 and CDR2 from the germline V gene are SGDLS and YYNGEE. The CDR3 region has the DNA TGTGCCAGCAGTGAATCCTTGGGACTCCGATCCTACGAGCAGTACTTC. Residues: CASSESLGLRSYEQYF.

Within the sample, this clone is medium-sized (0.01 to 0.1%). This chain links TRBV28 with TRBJ1-1; D gene uncertain. Between the trimmed V and J ends, which lost 3 bases and 3 bases, there was a span of 8 bases. This CDR3 comprises 13 residues. Per germline, CDR1 MDHEN and CDR2 SYDVKM. The CDR3 spells CASSFGYHTEAFF. The CDR3, as DNA: TGTGCCAGCAGTTTTGGGTATCACACTGAAGCTTTCTTT.

The chain couples TRBV15 to TRBJ2-1; TRBD1 aligns across 7 bases. Germline loops: CDR1 LNHNV, CDR2 YYDKDF (reference sequence). The CDR3 runs 16 residues. After removal of 3 bases from V and 4 bases from J, the junction contained 9 bases not matched to a gene. The CDR3 is CATSRGPGQQYNEQFF. CDR3 nucleotide sequence: TGTGCCACCAGCAGGGGTCCGGGACAGCAATACAATGAGCAGTTCTTC.

The V gene is TRBV19, the J gene TRBJ2-3; D is ambiguous. Looked up from germline, CDR1 is LNHDA and CDR2 is SQIVND (reference sequence). Trimming took 6 bases from V and 6 from J, leaving 10 bases between them. The CDR3 is 12 residues long. This chain's CDR3 is CASSQAADTQYF. The DNA of the CDR3 is TGTGCCAGTAGCCAGGCGGCGGATACGCAGTATTTT.

The chain couples TRBV28 to TRBJ1-2; D unresolved. Germline V gene sequence: CDR1 MDHEN, CDR2 SYDVKM. This CDR3 is built from 14 residues. Trimming removed 3 bases at V and 8 bases at J, with 16 bases between. The DNA of the CDR3 is TGTGCCAGCAGTTTCGGCCGGGCCCCTTACGGCTACACCTTC. Protein: CASSFGRAPYGYTF.

The chain recombines TRBV9 with TRBJ1-1, with 7 bases fitting TRBD1. The CDR3 loop spans 15 amino acids. Germline loops: CDR1 SGDLS, CDR2 YYNGEE. Germline trimming cut 4 bases from V and 4 bases from J; bases unmatched to any gene: 10. The CDR3 nucleotides are TGTGCCAGCAGCATTTCGACAGGGCATTTCACTGAAGCTTTCTTT. Its translation: CASSISTGHFTEAFF.

With regard to this clone: X marks the residue encoded by a base that is unread or ambiguous. The genes are TRBV28 and TRBJ2-2; no clear D gene. The length of the CDR3 is 13 residues. V lost 8 bases to trimming and J lost 7 bases, with 14 bases between them. Germline V gives CDR1 MDHEN, CDR2 SYDVKM. CDR3: CASWXVMGGELFF. CDR3 coding DNA: TGTGCCAGCTGGGWGGTAATGGGCGGGGAGCTGTTTTTT.

This clone has just a few counts. The chain is built from TRBV11-3 and TRBJ2-1, with D possibly being TRBD2 (5 bases). This CDR3 contains 14 residues. The V gene's germline CDR1 is SGHNT and CDR2 YENEEA. V shed 2 bases and J shed 7 bases, with 12 bases lying between them. This CDR3 reads CASSLQAVGNEQFF. The CDR3 region has the DNA TGTGCCAGCAGCTTACAAGCGGTCGGGAATGAGCAGTTCTTC.

The chain combines TRBV28 with TRBJ1-5; D is possibly TRBD1 (5 bases). Looked up from germline, CDR1 is MDHEN and CDR2 is SYDVKM. The CDR3 has 15 amino acids. V shed 0 bases and J shed 5 bases, with 11 bases lying between them. The CDR3: CASSLWTTGDQPQHF. DNA of the CDR3: TGTGCCAGCAGTTTATGGACTACAGGAGATCAGCCCCAGCATTTT. Full variable domain (remainder filled in from reference TRBV28 and TRBJ1-5): DVKVTQSSRYLVKRTGEKVFLECVQDMDHENMFWYRQDPGLGLRLIYFSYDVKMKEKGDIPEGYSVSREKKERFSLILESASTNQTSMYLCASSLWTTGDQPQHFGDGTRLSIL.

By frequency in the sample, this clone is medium-sized. V is TRBV25-1 and J is TRBJ2-1; tentative D call: TRBD2 (6 bases). This CDR3 comprises 15 residues. Germline CDR1 and CDR2: MGHDK and SYGVNS. The V end lost 3 bases, the J end lost 4 bases, and 13 bases lay between the germline ends. CDR3 sequence (DNA): TGTGCCAGCAGTGAGGCGGGGCTCCTTTACAATGAGCAGTTCTTC. Protein product: CASSEAGLLYNEQFF.

This clone has a handful of counts. The chain joins TRBV28 to TRBJ2-3; D unresolved. CDR1 and CDR2 from the germline V gene are MDHEN and SYDVKM. V lost 2 bases to trimming and J lost 6 bases, with 15 bases between them. The CDR3 runs to 15 residues. Here the CDR3 reads CASSLVRLAADTQYF. CDR3 bases: TGTGCCAGCAGTTTAGTTAGGCTTGCCGCGGATACGCAGTATTTT. Complete variable domain (other parts from reference TRBV28 and TRBJ2-3): DVKVTQSSRYLVKRTGEKVFLECVQDMDHENMFWYRQDPGLGLRLIYFSYDVKMKEKGDIPEGYSVSREKKERFSLILESASTNQTSMYLCASSLVRLAADTQYFGPGTRLTVL.

This clone is classed as medium-sized. For the CDR3, the DNA is TGTGCCAGCAGCTTAGGGTCGTCAGGGACCTACGAGCAGTACTTC. This sequence encodes CASSLGSSGTYEQYF. The genes are TRBV11-3 and TRBJ2-7; D is perhaps TRBD1 (5 bases). This CDR3 has 15 residues. Trimming took off 1 base at V and 2 bases at J, with 12 bases between the two ends. Germline V gene data show CDR1 as SGHNT and CDR2 as YENEEA.